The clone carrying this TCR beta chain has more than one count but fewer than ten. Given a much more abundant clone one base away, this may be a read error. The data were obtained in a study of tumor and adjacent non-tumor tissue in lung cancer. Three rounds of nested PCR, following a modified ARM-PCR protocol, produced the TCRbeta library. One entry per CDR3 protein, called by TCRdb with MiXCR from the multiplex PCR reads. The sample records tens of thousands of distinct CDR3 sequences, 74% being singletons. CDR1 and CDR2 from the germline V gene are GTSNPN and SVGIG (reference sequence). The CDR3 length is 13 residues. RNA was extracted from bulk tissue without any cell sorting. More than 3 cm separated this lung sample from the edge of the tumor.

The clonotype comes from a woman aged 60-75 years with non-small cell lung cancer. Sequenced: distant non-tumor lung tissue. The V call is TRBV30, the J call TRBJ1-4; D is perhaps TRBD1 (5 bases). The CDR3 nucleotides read TGTGTCTGGAGTGAACAGGCTTATGAAAAACTGTTTTTT. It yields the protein CVWSEQAYEKLFF.